These 19 T cell receptor beta chains share one sample of origin, sequenced in a study of OX40 agonist ivuxolimab in advanced cancers. Method: immunoSEQ multiplex PCR; TCRdb's copy keeps in-frame clones and lacks some. This sample has some 50,000 clones, with over 75% found just once. The source material was CD4+ or CD8+ T cells sorted from blood, sampled in a trial of the OX40 agonist ivuxolimab. These receptors all come from an adult with an advanced solid tumor such as melanoma, head and neck, liver or kidney cancer.

The chain combines TRBV21-1 with TRBJ2-3. TRBV21-1 is reported as a pseudogene. The CDR3 totals 16 residues. This CDR3 reads CASSERHPDGTDTQYF. The CDR3 DNA reads TGTGCCAGCAGCGAGCGACACCCGGACGGCACAGATACGCAGTATTTT.

The J gene is TRBJ2-4, the V gene TRBV4-3; TRBD1 might be the D (6 bases). Trimming pared 4 bases from V and 0 bases from J, leaving 22 bases between. CDR3 length: 19 residues. Per the germline V gene, CDR1 is LGHNA and CDR2 is YSLEER. Here the CDR3 reads CASSPGMGDNDLAKNIQYF. As DNA, the CDR3 is TGCGCCAGCAGCCCCGGTATGGGGGACAACGACCTAGCCAAAAACATTCAGTACTTC.

The rearrangement uses TRBV28 and TRBJ2-3; D possibly corresponds to TRBD2 (6 bases). Trimming took off 4 bases at V and 2 bases at J, with 19 bases between the two ends. The CDR3 is made up of 17 amino acids. Germline loops: CDR1 MDHEN, CDR2 SYDVKM. CDR3 sequence (DNA): TGTGCCAGCAGTTCTCTTCCGGGACTTAATATCACAGATACGCAGTATTTT. The encoded protein is CASSSLPGLNITDTQYF.

The chain has TRBV6-5 and TRBJ1-2; D is possibly TRBD1 (6 bases). Looked up from germline, CDR1 is MNHEY and CDR2 is SVGAGI. V dropped 2 bases and J dropped 6 bases, with 16 bases sitting between them. The CDR3 covers 15 residues. This chain's CDR3 is CASSYRPGAGDGYTF. CDR3 DNA sequence: TGTGCCAGCAGTTACCGGCCAGGGGCGGGGGATGGCTACACCTTC.

The chain links TRBV5-4 to TRBJ2-5; tentatively, D is TRBD1 or TRBD2 (6 bases each). Germline V gene sequence: CDR1 SGHNT, CDR2 YYREEE (reference sequence). This CDR3 contains 17 residues. The germline V and J ends were trimmed by 2 bases and 5 bases, with 22 bases remaining between them. The CDR3 loop reads CASSFSGIALGGETQYF. CDR3 coding DNA: TGTGCCAGCAGCTTCTCGGGTATCGCGCTAGGGGGGGAGACCCAGTACTTC.

The V call is TRBV9, the J call TRBJ1-6, with 9 bases aligning to TRBD1. Germline V gene data show CDR1 as SGDLS and CDR2 as YYNGEE. V lost 1 base, J lost 7 bases, and 12 bases stayed unmatched. This CDR3 is 18 amino acids long. CDR3 loop: CASSVSATTGTGNSPLHF. Here the CDR3 DNA reads TGTGCCAGCAGCGTATCAGCTACTACCGGGACAGGGAATTCACCCCTCCACTTT.

The chain carries TRBV29-1 and TRBJ1-1; possible D gene TRBD1, 5 bases. Germline loops: CDR1 SQVTM, CDR2 ANQGSEA. V was pared by 7 bases and J by 1 base, with 13 bases between. This CDR3 contains 13 residues. The CDR3 nucleotides read TGCAGCGCCCCCCGGACAACGAACACTGAAGCTTTCTTT. Protein product: CSAPRTTNTEAFF.

A remark on this clone: At the DNA level, this CDR3 is encoded by other sequences in the same sample as well. This chain uses TRBV28 with TRBJ2-3; 8 positions match TRBD1. The CDR3 loop spans 15 amino acids. With 3 bases clipped from V and 6 bases from J, the junction kept 8 bases outside the gene matches. CDR1 MDHEN and CDR2 SYDVKM come from the germline V gene. The CDR3, as DNA: TGTGCCAGCAGTTTGGGGGCAGGGGGCGGTGATACGCAGTATTTT. Its protein is CASSLGAGGGDTQYF.

The J gene is TRBJ2-1, the V gene TRBV7-3; tentative D call: TRBD2 (6 bases). This CDR3 has 16 residues. With 3 bases removed from V and 5 bases from J, the gap between germline ends came to 17 bases. Per germline, CDR1 SGHTA and CDR2 FQGTGA. The CDR3 region is CASSFSSEIGDNEQFF. The CDR3 DNA follows: TGTGCCAGCAGCTTTTCTAGCGAAATAGGGGACAATGAGCAGTTCTTC.

The rearrangement links TRBV13 to TRBJ2-3; D gene uncertain. Trimming shortened V by 10 bases and J by 2 bases, and 13 bases separated the two germline ends. The CDR3 is 13 amino acids. Germline CDR1 is PRHDT and CDR2 is FYEKMQ (reference sequence). The CDR3 DNA sequence: TGTGCCACCCGGGTTGACTTCACAGATACGCAGTATTTT. Its protein is CATRVDFTDTQYF.

This rearrangement joins TRBV13 to TRBJ2-1, with D possibly being TRBD1 (6 bases). Trimming removed 5 bases at V and 5 bases at J, with 10 bases between. CDR3 size: 13 residues. Germline loops: CDR1 PRHDT, CDR2 FYEKMQ (reference sequence). The CDR3 loop is CASSPGTNNEQFF. In nucleotides, the CDR3 is TGTGCCAGCAGCCCTGGGACAAACAATGAGCAGTTCTTC.

The J gene is TRBJ2-7, the V gene TRBV27, with 8 bases that match TRBD1. V lost 3 bases to trimming and J lost 6 bases; unmatched junction nucleotides: 7. The CDR3 is 14 residues long. Germline CDR1 is MNHEY and CDR2 is SMNVEV (reference sequence). Here the CDR3 DNA reads TGTGCCAGCAGTTTTGGACAGGGCACGGGCGAGCAGTACTTC. This gives the protein CASSFGQGTGEQYF.

This sequence joins TRBV29-1 and TRBJ2-1; D possibly corresponds to TRBD2 (6 bases). The length of the CDR3 is 16 residues. V shed 2 bases and J shed 8 bases, with 22 bases lying between them. Per the germline V gene, CDR1 is SQVTM and CDR2 is ANQGSEA. The CDR3, as DNA: TGCAGCGTTGAACAACGGGGGTCCCACCATTATGATGAGCAGTTCTTC. Translation: CSVEQRGSHHYDEQFF.

The gene calls are TRBV30 and TRBJ2-5; 7 nucleotides agree with TRBD2. The end of the DNA aligns better with TRBJ2-7, so the J call may be wrong. Germline-derived CDR1 and CDR2 are GTSNPN and SVGIG (reference sequence). The CDR3 has 14 amino acids. Here the CDR3 reads CAWNPGGVAYEQYF. The DNA of the CDR3 is TGTGCCTGGAATCCGGGAGGAGTCGCCTACGAGCAGTACTTC.

This sequence joins TRBV27 and TRBJ1-1; D is undetermined. This CDR3 has 13 amino acids. V gave up 2 bases and J gave up 10 bases, with 14 bases separating them. Looked up from germline, CDR1 is MNHEY and CDR2 is SMNVEV (reference sequence). The CDR3 region is CASSLTGSLGAFF. The CDR3 nucleotides are TGTGCCAGCAGTTTAACCGGCAGTCTTGGAGCTTTCTTT.

The gene calls are TRBV6-1 and TRBJ2-3; D gene uncertain. The CDR3 sequence is 15 residues long. V was shortened by 6 bases and J by 4 bases, with 17 bases between the two germline ends. The V gene's germline CDR1 is MNHNS and CDR2 SASEGT. CDR3 DNA sequence: TGTGCCAGCAGCGACGAGAATTCCGCAGCAGATACGCAGTATTTT. Translating it yields CASSDENSAADTQYF.

V gene TRBV5-6 combines with J gene TRBJ1-1; TRBD1 matches 9 bases. After removal of 3 bases from V and 4 bases from J, the junction contained 4 bases not matched to a gene. The CDR3 extends over 14 amino acids. Germline V gene sequence: CDR1 SGHDT, CDR2 YYEEEE. CDR3: CASSWGTGSTEAFF. The CDR3 nucleotides read TGTGCCAGCAGCTGGGGGACAGGGAGCACTGAAGCTTTCTTT.

This clone has more than one count but fewer than ten. This sequence joins TRBV4-1 and TRBJ2-7; no firm D call. CDR1 MGHRA and CDR2 YSYEKL come from the germline V gene. Trimming left V 1 base short and J 5 bases short, with 6 bases between. This CDR3 spans 12 amino acids. The CDR3 region is CASSQAPDEQYF. CDR3 DNA sequence: TGCGCCAGCAGCCAAGCCCCTGACGAGCAGTACTTC.

The chain carries TRBV25-1 and TRBJ2-1; 8 bases agree with TRBD1. Germline CDR1 and CDR2: MGHDK and SYGVNS. The junction had 7 bases not matched to a gene; V was cut back by 5 bases and J by 7 bases. This CDR3 spans 14 amino acids. The chain's CDR3 is CASSRQGALNEQFF. CDR3 DNA sequence: TGTGCCAGCAGTAGGCAGGGGGCGTTGAATGAGCAGTTCTTC. The whole variable domain, remainder taken from reference TRBV25-1 and TRBJ2-1, is EADIYQTPRYLVIGTGKKITLECSQTMGHDKMYWYQQDPGMELHLIHYSYGVNSTEKGDLSSESTVSRIRTEHFPLTLESARPSHTSQYLCASSRQGALNEQFFGPGTRLTVL.